One and the same sample provided the 27 T cell receptor beta chains below, sequenced in a study of immune characterization of retroperitoneal liposarcoma. TCRdb independently ran MiXCR on the PCR reads; one entry per CDR3 protein. The sample lists approximately 10,000 distinct CDR3 sequences; 37% were seen once. The specimen sequenced was tumor tissue. Source of these receptors: a male donor with retroperitoneal liposarcoma.

By share of the sample, this clonotype is medium-sized (0.01 to 0.1%). The chain has TRBV7-6 and TRBJ2-1, with TRBD2 matching 7 bases. The ends lost 1 base at V and 13 bases at J; junction bases unmatched: 10. Germline V CDR1 and CDR2: SGHVS, FNYEAQ. This CDR3 contains 14 residues. CDR3 nucleotide sequence: TGTGCCAGCAGCTTAGAGGTGGTTCTAGCGGAACAGTTCTTC. It specifies CASSLEVVLAEQFF.

This chain uses TRBV6-6 with TRBJ2-3; 11 bases are a match to TRBD2. The DNA end is a closer match to TRBJ2-7, so the J assignment may be wrong. Germline values: CDR1 MNHNY, CDR2 SVGAGI (reference sequence). The length of the CDR3 is 15 residues. CDR3 loop: CASSYIIAGGYEQYF. In nucleotides, the CDR3 is TGTGCCAGCAGTTACATTATAGCGGGAGGGTACGAGCAGTACTTC.

This clonotype was observed many times. The chain uses TRBV6-1 and TRBJ2-1; 9 bases align to TRBD1. Germline V gene data show CDR1 as MNHNS and CDR2 as SASEGT. The CDR3 runs 15 residues. The junction had 15 bases not matched to a gene; V was cut back by 8 bases and J by 10 bases. The CDR3 nucleotides are TGTGCCAGCTCCCCCTGGGACAGGGTGTCCTACGAGCAGTTCTTC. It translates to CASSPWDRVSYEQFF.

The gene calls are TRBV11-2 and TRBJ2-1; 8 bases are shared with TRBD2. The J segment lost 14 bases and the V segment lost 5 bases, leaving 5 bases of the junction unmatched. In germline, CDR1 is SGHAT, CDR2 FQNNGV. The CDR3 has 11 residues. CDR3 sequence (DNA): TGTGCCAGCAGCAATAGCGGGACGGAGTTCTTC. Its translation is CASSNSGTEFF.

The rearrangement links TRBV6-1 to TRBJ2-1, with 8 nucleotides matching TRBD2. Matching the DNA end better, TRBJ2-7 makes the J call doubtful. Germline values: CDR1 MNHNS, CDR2 SASEGT. This CDR3 has 18 residues. The CDR3 loop is CASSESPAGAINSYEQYF. The CDR3 DNA is TGTGCCAGCAGTGAATCGCCAGCGGGGGCCATCAACTCCTACGAGCAGTACTTC.

By its share, this clonotype is medium-sized. This chain joins TRBV6-1 and TRBJ2-5; 10 bases fit TRBD1. The J call may be in error: the DNA end matches TRBJ2-1 better. The germline V gene has CDR1 MNHNS and CDR2 SASEGT. The CDR3 loop spans 15 amino acids. Here the CDR3 reads CASTLSSTGGKTQFF. CDR3 sequence (DNA): TGTGCCAGCACCCTCTCGTCGACAGGGGGCAAGACCCAGTTCTTC.

The table lists this clonotype with many counts. The V gene is TRBV12-3 or TRBV12-4, the J gene TRBJ2-3; 7 nucleotides line up with TRBD2. J gave up 5 bases and V 8 bases, and 16 bases lay outside the gene matches. The CDR3 totals 16 residues. Written as DNA, the CDR3 is TGTGCCAGCGGGGGAGTAGAAGCGGGGAGGGGAGATACGCAGTATTTT. Translation gives CASGGVEAGRGDTQYF.

This clonotype has just a few counts. The chain carries TRBV7-2 and TRBJ2-7; no clear D. This CDR3 has 14 amino acids. Trimming shortened V by 1 base and J by 7 bases, and 14 bases separated the two germline ends. Germline CDR1 SGHTA, CDR2 FQGNSA. Written as DNA, the CDR3 is TGTGCCAGCAGCTTAGGTGCCAGCTCTGGGGAGCAGTACTTC. Amino acids: CASSLGASSGEQYF. The variable domain in full, with the rest retrieved from reference TRBV7-2 and TRBJ2-7, is GAGVSQSPSNKVTEKGKDVELRCDPISGHTALYWYRQSLGQGLEFLIYFQGNSAPDKSGLPSDRFSAERTGGSVSTLTIQRTQQEDSAVYLCASSLGASSGEQYFGPGTRLTVT.

In its sample, this clonotype was seen a few times. V usage is TRBV27 and J usage is TRBJ2-5; D call uncertain. The CDR3 is 14 amino acids. In germline, CDR1 is MNHEY, CDR2 SMNVEV (reference sequence). Trimming cost V 1 base and J 2 bases, with 8 bases left between them. CDR3 DNA: TGTGCCAGCAGTTTATATGACCAGCAAGAGACCCAGTACTTC. Amino acid sequence: CASSLYDQQETQYF.

This clonotype has ten or more counts. The CDR3 nucleotides read TGTGCCAGCAAGGTGGCGGGAGGGGATAGTGAGCAGTACTTC. Translating it yields CASKVAGGDSEQYF. V gene TRBV6-1 combines with J gene TRBJ2-5, with 9 bases identical to TRBD2. The V gene end was trimmed by 7 bases and the J gene end by 11 bases; junction bases not matched to a gene: 14. From germline, CDR1 is MNHNS and CDR2 SASEGT. This CDR3 has 14 residues.

This clonotype has only one observation. This chain connects TRBV6-8 to TRBJ2-1; tentative D call: TRBD1 (6 bases). The DNA end lines up better with TRBJ2-7; the J call may be wrong. Germline V gene data show CDR1 as MNHGY and CDR2 as SAAAGT. The CDR3 extends over 13 amino acids. CDR3: CASSDYRVHEQYF. The CDR3 DNA reads TGTGCCAGCAGTGACTACAGGGTCCACGAGCAGTACTTC.

The chain recombines TRBV6-1 with TRBJ1-1; D remains ambiguous. The V gene's germline CDR1 is MNHNS and CDR2 SASEGT. The V end lost 0 bases, the J end lost 7 bases, and 12 bases lay between the germline ends. The CDR3 length is 14 residues. The CDR3 loop reads CASSEAGGLLEAFF. DNA for the CDR3: TGTGCCAGCAGTGAAGCGGGAGGATTGCTTGAAGCTTTCTTT.

This chain connects TRBV6-1 to TRBJ2-4; maybe TRBD2 (5 bases). Trimming shortened V by 6 bases and J by 13 bases, and 19 bases separated the two germline ends. This CDR3 is 13 amino acids long. Germline CDR1 is MNHNS and CDR2 is SASEGT. The CDR3, as DNA: TGTGCCAGCAGGGTTGACTACCACAATGAGCAGTACTTC. It yields the protein CASRVDYHNEQYF.

This chain uses TRBV6-8 with TRBJ2-1; the match to TRBD2 covers 8 bases. The DNA end is a closer match to TRBJ2-7, so the J assignment may be wrong. The CDR3 spans 15 residues. Per germline, CDR1 MNHGY and CDR2 SAAAGT. In DNA, the CDR3 is TGTGCCAGCAGTTACTCGAGCGGACTAGCATACGAGCAGTACTTC. It specifies CASSYSSGLAYEQYF.

V is TRBV7-2 and J is TRBJ2-3; D remains unclear. Trimming removed 4 bases from V and 2 bases from J, with 10 bases in between. The CDR3 loop spans 14 amino acids. Germline V lookup: CDR1 SGHTA, CDR2 FQGNSA. CDR3 amino acids: CASSSGSSTDTQYF. The CDR3 coding sequence is TGTGCCAGCAGCTCCGGTTCCTCCACAGATACGCAGTATTTT.

This chain uses TRBV11-2 with TRBJ2-5; D remains unclear. The J call could be wrong; TRBJ2-1 is a better fit for the DNA end. This CDR3 comprises 14 residues. The germline V gene has CDR1 SGHAT and CDR2 FQNNGV. CDR3 nucleotide sequence: TGTGCCAGCAGCTTAGGGCCAGTACAAGAGACCCAGTTCTTC. Its translation is CASSLGPVQETQFF.

This clonotype is termed medium-sized. CDR3 sequence reads: CASSVGSGQETQFF. The CDR3 coding sequence is TGTGCCAGCAGTGTAGGGTCAGGCCAAGAGACCCAGTTCTTC. The J gene is TRBJ2-1, the V gene TRBV6-1; no clear D gene. Trimming left V 4 bases short and J 13 bases short, with 20 bases between. The CDR3 is made up of 14 amino acids. CDR1 is MNHNS and CDR2 is SASEGT in the germline V gene.

The chain uses TRBV27 and TRBJ2-5; TRBD1 matches 11 bases. TRBJ2-7 matches the DNA end more closely, so the J call is doubtful. The CDR3 consists of 15 residues. Germline values: CDR1 MNHEY, CDR2 SMNVEV (reference sequence). In DNA form, the CDR3 reads TGTGCCAGCAGTTACTCCGGGACAGGGGGAACCGAGCAGTACTTC. Its translation: CASSYSGTGGTEQYF.

The CDR3 sequence is CASSVDSNSPLHF. CDR3 bases: TGTGCCAGCAGTGTCGACAGTAATTCACCCCTCCACTTT. V and J are TRBV6-2 or TRBV6-3 and TRBJ1-6; D is perhaps TRBD1 (5 bases). CDR1 MNHEY and CDR2 SVGEGT come from the germline V gene. The CDR3 runs 13 residues. V was pared by 5 bases and J by 6 bases, with 8 bases between.

The gene calls are TRBV11-2 and TRBJ2-3; D is perhaps TRBD2 (5 bases). Germline values: CDR1 SGHAT, CDR2 FQNNGV. The germline V and J ends were trimmed by 3 bases and 8 bases, with 15 bases remaining between them. The CDR3 runs to 14 residues. The CDR3 reads CASSFPGRDRTQYF. The CDR3 nucleotides are TGTGCCAGCAGCTTTCCGGGCCGGGATCGTACGCAGTATTTT.

This sequence joins TRBV6-5 and TRBJ2-1; D is unclear. The end of the DNA aligns better with TRBJ2-7, so the J call may be wrong. The CDR3 spans 16 residues. The germline CDR1 and CDR2 sequences are MNHEY and SVGAGI. CDR3 residues: CASSYSLDGDLYEQYF. CDR3 nucleotides: TGTGCCAGCAGTTACTCTTTAGACGGAGACCTCTACGAGCAGTACTTC.

The rearrangement uses TRBV6-1 and TRBJ1-1; possibly TRBD1 for D (6 bases). Trimming stripped 6 bases from V and 6 bases from J, with 11 bases between. CDR1 and CDR2 from the germline V gene are MNHNS and SASEGT. The CDR3 covers 12 residues. The DNA for the CDR3 is TGTGCCAGCAGCCCCCCAGGGGCTGAAGCTTTCTTT. Amino acids: CASSPPGAEAFF.

The rearrangement uses TRBV25-1 and TRBJ2-1; D is undetermined. The CDR3 contains 13 residues. The germline gives CDR1 MGHDK, CDR2 SYGVNS. The V end was cut by 1 base, the J end by 8 bases, with 9 bases between. As DNA, the CDR3 is TGTGCCAGCAGTGAATCGAAAGGCTATGAGCAGTTCTTC. Translation: CASSESKGYEQFF.

The chain has TRBV7-6 and TRBJ2-1; no reliable D call. The CDR3 runs to 12 residues. V was trimmed by 4 bases and J by 10 bases, leaving 11 bases between them. Germline V gene lookup returns CDR1 SGHVS and CDR2 FNYEAQ. The DNA of the CDR3 is TGTGCCAGCAGCTCCATGGGTCGGGAGCAGTTCTTC. This sequence encodes CASSSMGREQFF.

This clonotype has more than one count but fewer than ten. The chain employs TRBV6-5 and TRBJ1-1; 7 nucleotides line up with TRBD1. J lost 5 bases, V lost 4 bases, and 13 bases had no gene match. CDR3 length: 16 residues. Germline assignment: CDR1 MNHEY and CDR2 SVGAGI. The CDR3 protein is CASSSRRYRGGTEAFF. The CDR3 DNA reads as TGTGCCAGCAGTTCTCGAAGATACAGGGGAGGGACTGAAGCTTTCTTT.

The chain combines TRBV6-2 or TRBV6-3 with TRBJ2-5, with D perhaps being TRBD1 or TRBD2 (6 bases each). Germline values: CDR1 MNHEY, CDR2 SVGEGT. The CDR3 runs 14 residues. Trimming removed 6 bases at V and 6 bases at J, with 17 bases between. The CDR3 sequence is CASSDASGGQTQYF. The CDR3 DNA reads as TGTGCCAGCAGCGACGCAAGTGGGGGGCAGACCCAGTACTTC.

Comment on this clonotype: An end of the junction differs from the germline gene, which may be a read error. This rearrangement joins TRBV6-1 to TRBJ1-1; a weak D match, TRBD1 (5 bases). Germline V gene sequence: CDR1 MNHNS, CDR2 SASEGT. The CDR3 loop spans 11 amino acids. The CDR3 nucleotides read TGTGCCAGCAGTCAATGGGACCCGTCGCTCTTT. Translating gives CASSQWDPSLF.